This T cell receptor beta chain is drawn from a study of blood T cell repertoires in COVID-19. Turning to the study itself: COVID-19 samples from acute and convalescent phases originated in the United States, Italy and Spain.

Per the study methods: Amplified reference gene primers provided the basis for estimating nucleated cell counts. Here immunoSEQ multiplex PCR was the method, and the copy in TCRdb shows in-frame clones only, minus some. Clone size and V and J calls were adopted from that table, with D and trimming inferred from the DNA. The sample contains 230,000 or so clones, about four fifths of which appear only once. The CDR3 extends over 17 amino acids. V lost 0 bases to trimming and J lost 0 bases, with 15 bases between them. Looked up from germline, CDR1 is LGHNA and CDR2 is YNFKEQ. The source of this sequence is a woman aged 80 or older with COVID-19, enrolled during active disease. V gene TRBV4-2 combines with J gene TRBJ2-7, with D maybe TRBD2 (5 bases). Material for sequencing was peripheral blood. The DNA for the CDR3 is TGTGCCAGCAGCCAAGACGGGCGGGCGCTCTCCTCCTACGAGCAGTACTTC. Protein product: CASSQDGRALSSYEQYF.